These 20 T cell receptor beta chains were all obtained from the same sample, sequenced in a study of T cell changes during pregnancy in multiple sclerosis (dated by TCRdb to between 2018 and 2021). Library preparation employed the immunoSEQ multiplex PCR assay. TCRdb's version of the immuneACCESS table is confined to in-frame rearrangements and falls short of the full clone set. An unresolved V gene accounts for under half of the shortfall where checked; the remainder is of unknown origin. The sample has around 97,000 clones on record, 90% of them singletons. The ten largest clones capture just over 0.75% of the sample. The sequences come from peripheral blood, collected in the second trimester of pregnancy. These receptors were obtained from a female donor in good health, enrolled as a control in a pregnancy study.

The rearrangement joins TRBV9 to TRBJ2-1; D possibly corresponds to TRBD2 (6 bases). The germline gives CDR1 SGDLS, CDR2 YYNGEE. V was trimmed by 4 bases and J by 3 bases, leaving 11 bases between them. This CDR3 is built from 14 residues. Here the CDR3 reads CASSPMDYYNEQFF. The CDR3 DNA is TGTGCCAGCAGCCCCATGGACTACTACAATGAGCAGTTCTTC.

The J gene is TRBJ1-2, the V gene TRBV16, with D maybe TRBD1 (6 bases). The CDR3 covers 15 residues. V lost 0 bases to trimming and J lost 5 bases, with 13 bases between them. Germline V gene lookup returns CDR1 KGHSY and CDR2 FQNENV. For the CDR3, the DNA is TGTGCCAGCAGCCAATCGGTGACAGGACGTTATGGCTACACCTTC. The encoded protein is CASSQSVTGRYGYTF. Combining the CDR3 with reference TRBV16 and TRBJ1-2 gives the whole variable domain GEEVAQTPKHLVRGEGQKAKLYCAPIKGHSYVFWYQQVLKNEFKFLISFQNENVFDETGMPKERFSAKCLPNSPCSLEIQATKLEDSAVYFCASSQSVTGRYGYTFGSGTRLTVV.

The rearrangement uses TRBV6-6 and TRBJ1-6; TRBD1 aligns across 7 bases. Per germline, CDR1 MNHNY and CDR2 SVGAGI (reference sequence). The CDR3 length is 16 residues. Trimming took 2 bases from V and 8 from J; bases not matched to a gene: 9. CDR3 protein: CASSYRDSPLHSPLHF. The CDR3 region has the DNA TGTGCCAGCAGTTACCGGGACAGCCCATTACATTCACCCCTCCACTTT.

J is TRBJ2-7 and V is TRBV6-6; D is undetermined. V lost 4 bases to trimming and J lost 0 bases, with 13 bases between them. Germline CDR1 is MNHNY and CDR2 is SVGAGI (reference sequence). The CDR3 length is 15 residues. Here the CDR3 reads CASSFRGESSYEQYF. The CDR3 nucleotides read TGTGCCAGCAGTTTTCGCGGCGAGTCCTCCTACGAGCAGTACTTC.

The rearrangement uses TRBV30 and TRBJ1-2; D perhaps matches TRBD1 (6 bases). From germline, CDR1 is GTSNPN and CDR2 SVGIG (reference sequence). This CDR3 comprises 15 residues. The V gene lost 0 bases and the J gene lost 4 bases, with 15 bases spanning the gap. The CDR3 region has the DNA TGTGCCTGGAGTGTATTGGGGGCAAGGACCTATGGCTACACCTTC. This codes for CAWSVLGARTYGYTF.

The chain employs TRBV5-1 and TRBJ2-3; tentative D call: TRBD1 (5 bases). This CDR3 has 14 residues. V was clipped by 2 bases and J by 6 bases, with 13 bases between them. Germline V gene data show CDR1 as SGHRS and CDR2 as YFSETQ. The CDR3 bases are TGCGCCAGCAGCTTTGGGGCGTTATCCGATACGCAGTATTTT. Protein: CASSFGALSDTQYF.

V usage is TRBV6-5 and J usage is TRBJ2-3; 7 bases are shared with TRBD1. The V gene end was trimmed by 1 base and the J gene end by 2 bases; junction bases not matched to a gene: 3. Germline loops: CDR1 MNHEY, CDR2 SVGAGI. This CDR3 is built from 15 residues. The CDR3 region is CASSYYGQVTDTQYF. CDR3 DNA: TGTGCCAGCAGTTACTATGGACAGGTCACAGATACGCAGTATTTT.

This chain joins TRBV28 and TRBJ2-7; 9 bases are shared with TRBD1. Germline CDR1 reads MDHEN; CDR2 reads SYDVKM. V shed 5 bases, J shed 2 bases, and the junction held 4 bases outside the gene matches. CDR3 size: 14 residues. The chain's CDR3 is CASSLTGGTYEQYF. In nucleotides, the CDR3 is TGTGCCAGCAGTCTGACAGGGGGGACCTACGAGCAGTACTTC.

The chain uses TRBV6-5 and TRBJ1-2; D might be TRBD1 (6 bases). CDR3 size: 13 residues. Germline CDR1 MNHEY, CDR2 SVGAGI. V was pared by 7 bases and J by 2 bases, with 11 bases between. In nucleotides, the CDR3 is TGTGCCAGCACCCCGGACAGAAACTATGGCTACACCTTC. This gives the protein CASTPDRNYGYTF.

The chain combines TRBV5-5 with TRBJ2-7; D might be TRBD1 (6 bases). Germline V gives CDR1 SGHKS, CDR2 YYEKEE (reference sequence). The CDR3 loop spans 13 amino acids. V dropped 2 bases and J dropped 2 bases, with 8 bases sitting between them. The CDR3 region is CASSLQGPYEQYF. Written as DNA, the CDR3 is TGTGCCAGCAGCTTACAGGGACCCTACGAGCAGTACTTC.

The chain uses TRBV5-1 and TRBJ1-6; D is unclear. Germline values: CDR1 SGHRS, CDR2 YFSETQ. The CDR3 runs 14 residues. Deletions cut 8 bases from V and 9 bases from J, with 18 bases between. The CDR3 spells CARPGRPLGSPLHF. The CDR3 coding sequence is TGCGCCAGGCCCGGGAGACCGCTGGGTTCACCCCTCCACTTT.

The genes are TRBV6-4 and TRBJ1-4, with 9 bases that match TRBD1. V was clipped by 6 bases and J by 5 bases; unmatched bases: 7. Germline V gives CDR1 MRHNA, CDR2 SNTAGT. The CDR3 is 15 residues long. In DNA form, the CDR3 reads TGTGCCAGCAGACTCACCGGGACAGGGAATGAAAAACTGTTTTTT. As protein: CASRLTGTGNEKLFF.

The chain is built from TRBV5-1 and TRBJ1-1, with no clear D. The CDR3 has 14 amino acids. Germline V gene data show CDR1 as SGHRS and CDR2 as YFSETQ. V dropped 5 bases and J dropped 0 bases, with 11 bases sitting between them. The chain's CDR3 is CASRPGIMNTEAFF. The DNA for the CDR3 is TGCGCCAGCAGGCCAGGTATTATGAACACTGAAGCTTTCTTT.

This sequence joins TRBV27 and TRBJ1-1; 10 bases are shared with TRBD1. The CDR3 spans 13 residues. Germline V lookup: CDR1 MNHEY, CDR2 SMNVEV (reference sequence). Trimming at V came to 5 bases and at J to 4 bases, leaving 1 base not matched to a gene. CDR3 sequence reads: CASSRQGATEAFF. The CDR3 coding sequence is TGTGCCAGCAGTCGACAGGGGGCCACTGAAGCTTTCTTT.

Notes on this clone: One end of the junction does not line up with germline, which may come from a read error. The rearrangement joins TRBV2 to TRBJ1-2; 10 bases agree with TRBD1. There are 21 residues in the CDR3. Germline lookup yields CDR1 SNHLY and CDR2 FYNNEI. The CDR3 spells CASRDTTQLRQGALSNYGYTF. In DNA, the CDR3 is TGTGCCAGCCGTGACACTACCCAGCTCCGACAGGGGGCGCTTTCAAACTATGGCTACACCTTC. Drawing the rest from reference TRBV2 and TRBJ1-2, the complete variable domain is EPEVTQTPSHQVTQMGQEVILRCVPISNHLYFYWYRQILGQKVEFLVSFYNNEISEKSEIFDDQFSVERPDGSNFTLKIRSTKLEDSAMYFCASRDTTQLRQGALSNYGYTFGSGTRLTVV.

The chain couples TRBV4-3 to TRBJ2-2; 8 nucleotides match TRBD2. The CDR3 runs to 19 residues. Losses at the gene ends were 3 bases for V and 2 bases for J; bases not matched to a gene: 14. From germline, CDR1 is LGHNA and CDR2 YSLEER. CDR3 sequence: CASSQNSGLVATNTGELFF. The CDR3 DNA reads as TGCGCCAGCAGCCAGAACTCGGGACTAGTTGCCACAAACACCGGGGAGCTGTTTTTT.

The CDR3 region is CAWSRGLAGTDNEQFF. The CDR3 nucleotides read TGTGCCTGGAGTAGGGGGTTAGCGGGGACCGACAATGAGCAGTTCTTC. V usage is TRBV30 and J usage is TRBJ2-1, with TRBD2 identical over 8 bases. Germline CDR1 GTSNPN, CDR2 SVGIG (reference sequence). V was clipped by 2 bases and J by 5 bases; unmatched bases: 11. This CDR3 is built from 16 residues.

The chain joins TRBV6-5 to TRBJ2-5; a possible D gene is TRBD1 (6 bases). Looked up from germline, CDR1 is MNHEY and CDR2 is SVGAGI. V was trimmed by 0 bases and J by 6 bases, leaving 14 bases between them. The CDR3 is made up of 15 amino acids. The CDR3 bases are TGTGCCAGCAGTTACTCGAGTTTGGGGGCACAGACCCAGTACTTC. Protein product: CASSYSSLGAQTQYF.

V and J are TRBV6-6 and TRBJ2-7; 13 nucleotides agree with TRBD2. This CDR3 spans 16 amino acids. From germline, CDR1 is MNHNY and CDR2 SVGAGI (reference sequence). Germline trimming cut 0 bases from V and 4 bases from J; bases unmatched to any gene: 3. The chain's CDR3 is CASSYSGLAGTYEQYF. The CDR3 DNA reads TGTGCCAGCAGTTACTCGGGACTAGCGGGGACGTACGAGCAGTACTTC.

The table lists this clone with a count of one. The CDR3 DNA sequence: TGTGCCAGCAGGCGGACAGGGGACCCCGGAAACACCATATATTTT. Residues: CASRRTGDPGNTIYF. The chain joins TRBV27 to TRBJ1-3; TRBD1 aligns across 9 bases. The CDR3 sequence is 15 residues long. Trimming cost V 6 bases and J 4 bases; bases outside gene matches: 7. CDR1 is MNHEY, CDR2 SMNVEV, per germline (reference sequence).